The rows below give T cell receptor beta chains drawn from one sample of a study of T cells in Graves' hyperthyroidism and ophthalmopathy. TCRdb reanalysed the multiplex PCR reads using MiXCR and keeps one entry per CDR3 protein. This sample yields 370,000 or so distinct CDR3 sequences, of which approximately 25% are seen a single time; roughly 80% belongs to the top ten. The sample consisted of blood. These receptors were taken from a man between 45 and 60 years old with Graves' hyperthyroidism. CDR3s include the opening cysteine and the closing phenylalanine or tryptophan. Each record gives: D gene, V gene, J gene, clone size, CDR3 length, CDR3 DNA, CDR3 protein. The D gene is left open where the match is weak. Expanded clones are given a class, and other clones once, few, many or no size at all.

D: .; V: TRBV6-9; J: TRBJ1-1; size: .; length: 13; DNA: TGTGCCAGCAGTTACCCCGGTTTGGGTGAAGCTTTCTTT; CDR3: CASSYPGLGEAFF
D: .; V: TRBV11-2; J: TRBJ2-4; size: many; length: 15; DNA: TGTGCCAGCAGCTCCCCGCGACTGGGGGGAAACATTCAGTACTTC; CDR3: CASSSPRLGGNIQYF
D: TRBD2; V: TRBV5-1; J: TRBJ2-1; size: few; length: 14; DNA: TGCGCCAGCAGTAGCGGGAGGGCCTACAATGAGCAGTTCTTC; CDR3: CASSSGRAYNEQFF
D: TRBD2; V: TRBV6-2/TRBV6-3; J: TRBJ2-4; size: .; length: 18; DNA: TGTGCCAGCAGCCCCCCAGCGGGGGCCCGGTTGGCCAAAAACATTCAGTACTTC; CDR3: CASSPPAGARLAKNIQYF
D: .; V: TRBV7-9; J: TRBJ2-3; size: .; length: 14; DNA: TGTGCCAGCAGCTCGGACTGGGAGACAGATACGCAGTATTTT; CDR3: CASSSDWETDTQYF
D: .; V: TRBV19; J: TRBJ1-2; size: .; length: 13; DNA: TGTGCCAGTAGTAACCAGGGTGGATATGGCTACACCTTC; CDR3: CASSNQGGYGYTF
D: TRBD2; V: TRBV11-3; J: TRBJ2-1; size: once; length: 16; DNA: TGTGCCAGCAGCCCCGAGGGACTAGCGGGAGCGGGCGAGCAGTTCTTC; CDR3: CASSPEGLAGAGEQFF
D: .; V: TRBV6-1; J: TRBJ1-2; size: many; length: 14; DNA: TGTGCCAGCAGTGAAGGGGCGGTCATAAATGGCTACACCTTC; CDR3: CASSEGAVINGYTF
D: TRBD1; V: TRBV5-1; J: TRBJ1-3; size: .; length: 14; DNA: TGCGCCAGCAGCTTGACAGGGGGGCCAAACACCATATATTTT; CDR3: CASSLTGGPNTIYF
D: .; V: TRBV3-1; J: TRBJ1-3; size: few; length: 13; DNA: TGTGCCAGCACTCCTCTTCTAGGAAACACCATATATTTT; CDR3: CASTPLLGNTIYF
D: .; V: TRBV24-1; J: TRBJ2-7; size: .; length: 15; DNA: TGTGCCACCGCAGGGGGGCGGGAGGCCGCCTACGAGCAGTACTTC; CDR3: CATAGGREAAYEQYF
D: .; V: TRBV5-1; J: TRBJ1-1; size: many; length: 14; DNA: TGCGCCAGCAGCCTACAGGGTCCGGACACTGAAGCTTTCTTT; CDR3: CASSLQGPDTEAFF
D: TRBD2; V: TRBV19; J: TRBJ2-7; size: .; length: 15; DNA: TGTGCCAGTAGTATTAGACTAGCGGGAGGGAACGAGCAGTACTTC; CDR3: CASSIRLAGGNEQYF
D: TRBD2; V: TRBV5-1; J: TRBJ2-1; size: .; length: 15; DNA: TGCGCCAGCAGCAGAGAAGGGACTAGCTACAATGAGCAGTTCTTC; CDR3: CASSREGTSYNEQFF
D: .; V: TRBV5-1; J: TRBJ1-1; size: many; length: 13; DNA: TGCGCCAGCAGCTTGGAATTGAACACTGAAGCTTTCTTT; CDR3: CASSLELNTEAFF
D: .; V: TRBV29-1; J: TRBJ2-1; size: .; length: 12; DNA: TGCAGCGTTGTACCGGGATACAATGAGCAGTTCTTC; CDR3: CSVVPGYNEQFF
D: .; V: TRBV2; J: TRBJ1-4; size: .; length: 16; DNA: TGTGCCAGCAGTGGATCACGTCGATCAACTAATGAAAAACTGTTTTTT; CDR3: CASSGSRRSTNEKLFF
D: TRBD1; V: TRBV5-6; J: TRBJ2-7; size: many; length: 14; DNA: TGTGCCAGCAGCTTGGTGGACAGGGGCTACGAGCAGTACTTC; CDR3: CASSLVDRGYEQYF
D: TRBD1; V: TRBV5-1; J: TRBJ2-7; size: .; length: 15; DNA: TGCGCCAGCAGCTTGGACCGGGACAGGGGGCTAGAGCAGTACTTC; CDR3: CASSLDRDRGLEQYF
D: .; V: TRBV24-1; J: TRBJ2-2; size: .; length: 15; DNA: TGTGCCACCAGTGATTTCCGCAAGAACACCGGGGAGCTGTTTTTT; CDR3: CATSDFRKNTGELFF
D: .; V: TRBV18; J: TRBJ2-5; size: few; length: 15; DNA: TGTGCCAGCTCACCACGGGGGACACCCCAAGAGACCCAGTACTTC; CDR3: CASSPRGTPQETQYF
D: TRBD1; V: TRBV10-3; J: TRBJ1-2; size: .; length: 15; DNA: TGTGCCATCAGTGACCGACAGGGGAAACTGGATGGCTACACCTTC; CDR3: CAISDRQGKLDGYTF
D: TRBD1; V: TRBV7-2; J: TRBJ1-5; size: .; length: 16; DNA: TGTGCCAGCAGCTTATCGGGAAGACAGGGTTGTCAGCCCCAGCATTTT; CDR3: CASSLSGRQGCQPQHF
D: .; V: TRBV7-9; J: TRBJ1-1; size: many; length: 12; DNA: TGTGCCAGCAGCTTTCAGACAGGTCCAGCTTTCTTT; CDR3: CASSFQTGPAFF
D: .; V: TRBV7-9; J: TRBJ1-1; size: .; length: 15; DNA: TGTGCCAGCAGCTTAGATGGACATCCTAACACTGAAGCTTTCTTT; CDR3: CASSLDGHPNTEAFF
D: TRBD2; V: TRBV27; J: TRBJ2-3; size: .; length: 17; DNA: TGTGCCAGCAGGAGGGGGACTAGCGGGAGGGTTGGAGATACGCAGTATTTT; CDR3: CASRRGTSGRVGDTQYF
D: .; V: TRBV24-1; J: TRBJ2-1; size: .; length: 13; DNA: TGTGCCACCAGTGATCGATTCTACAATGAGCAGTTCTTC; CDR3: CATSDRFYNEQFF
D: .; V: TRBV11-3; J: TRBJ2-2; size: .; length: 13; DNA: TGTGCCAGCAGCTTCGAGGTCGGCGGGGAGCTGTTTTTT; CDR3: CASSFEVGGELFF
D: TRBD1; V: TRBV24-1; J: TRBJ1-2; size: .; length: 13; DNA: TGTGCCACCAGTATGGGACAGGGGCCCGGCTACACCTTC; CDR3: CATSMGQGPGYTF
D: TRBD2; V: TRBV24-1; J: TRBJ2-5; size: many; length: 16; DNA: TGTGCCACCAGTGATCCCGTAGCGGGGAGAATAGAGACCCAGTACTTC; CDR3: CATSDPVAGRIETQYF
D: TRBD1; V: TRBV7-6; J: TRBJ1-5; size: few; length: 14; DNA: TGTGCCAGCAGCTTTGACAGGGGGGATCAGCCCCAGCATTTT; CDR3: CASSFDRGDQPQHF
D: .; V: TRBV6-5; J: TRBJ2-7; size: .; length: 14; DNA: TGTGCCAGCAGTTACGGAGGCTCTAAGGGGGAGCAGTACTTC; CDR3: CASSYGGSKGEQYF
D: .; V: TRBV5-1; J: TRBJ2-3; size: few; length: 14; DNA: TGCGCCAGCAGGGGCTCATATGGCACAGATACGCAGTATTTT; CDR3: CASRGSYGTDTQYF
D: .; V: TRBV11-1; J: TRBJ2-1; size: many; length: 13; DNA: TGTGCCAGCAGCCGGGACCAGGGTCATGAGCAGTTCTTC; CDR3: CASSRDQGHEQFF
D: .; V: TRBV20-1; J: TRBJ2-3; size: .; length: 15; DNA: TGCAGTGCTAGGGGTTCCTGGCCTGGCACAGATACGCAGTATTTT; CDR3: CSARGSWPGTDTQYF
D: .; V: TRBV5-1; J: TRBJ2-7; size: few; length: 15; DNA: TGCGCCAGCAGCTTGGACCGACAGCGATCCTACGAGCAGTACTTC; CDR3: CASSLDRQRSYEQYF
D: .; V: TRBV5-1; J: TRBJ2-5; size: few; length: 14; DNA: TGCGCCAGCAGCTTGTATAGCGACAAAGAGACCCAGTACTTC; CDR3: CASSLYSDKETQYF
D: TRBD2; V: TRBV5-1; J: TRBJ2-1; size: .; length: 14; DNA: TGCGCCAGCAGCAGACTAGCGGACTACAATGAGCAGTTCTTC; CDR3: CASSRLADYNEQFF
D: TRBD2; V: TRBV15; J: TRBJ2-1; size: .; length: 14; DNA: TGTGCTTCAACCGGGACTAGGGGATACAATGAGCAGTTCTTC; CDR3: CASTGTRGYNEQFF
D: .; V: TRBV2; J: TRBJ1-1; size: .; length: 14; DNA: TGTGCCAGCATTAGGAGGGGAATGAACACTGAAGCTTTCTTT; CDR3: CASIRRGMNTEAFF
D: .; V: TRBV15; J: TRBJ2-5; size: .; length: 16; DNA: TGTGCCACCAGCAGAGCAGCCCGCGGGTCCGAGGAGACCCAGTACTTC; CDR3: CATSRAARGSEETQYF
D: .; V: TRBV11-2; J: TRBJ2-2; size: many; length: 13; DNA: TGTGCCATCACAGTGGCGAACACCGGGGAGCTGTTTTTT; CDR3: CAITVANTGELFF